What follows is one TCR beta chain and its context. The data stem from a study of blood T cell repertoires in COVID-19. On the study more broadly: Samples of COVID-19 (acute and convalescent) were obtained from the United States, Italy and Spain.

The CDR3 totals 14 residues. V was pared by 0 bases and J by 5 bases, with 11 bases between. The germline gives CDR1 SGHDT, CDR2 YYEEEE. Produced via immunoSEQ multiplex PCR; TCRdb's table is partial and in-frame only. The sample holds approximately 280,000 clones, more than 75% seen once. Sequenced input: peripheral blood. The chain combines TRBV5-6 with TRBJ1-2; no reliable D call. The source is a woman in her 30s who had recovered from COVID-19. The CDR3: CASSLGGGPYGYTF. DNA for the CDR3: TGTGCCAGCAGCTTGGGGGGAGGCCCGTATGGCTACACCTTC.